What follows are 30 T cell receptor beta chains derived from one specimen sequenced in a study of response to subunit inactivated influenza vaccine. TCRdb ran MiXCR on the RT-PCR reads and lists one entry per CDR3 protein. The sample carries more than 700,000 distinct CDR3 sequences, 21% recorded once. The sequencing used PBMCs from blood, collected around 5 days after vaccination. Receptor source: a middle-aged man who received an inactivated influenza vaccine.

The V gene is TRBV29-1, the J gene TRBJ2-1, with 8 bases identical to TRBD2. V lost 4 bases to trimming and J lost 5 bases; unmatched junction nucleotides: 7. Germline assignment: CDR1 SQVTM and CDR2 ANQGSEA. The CDR3 loop spans 14 amino acids. The CDR3 nucleotides read TGCAGCGTTGCACGGCGACTAGCGAACAATGAGCAGTTCTTC. Translated, it gives CSVARRLANNEQFF.

This rearrangement joins TRBV29-1 to TRBJ1-1, with a tentative D call TRBD1 (5 bases). Germline CDR1 reads SQVTM; CDR2 reads ANQGSEA. There are 10 residues in the CDR3. V was shortened by 4 bases and J by 10 bases, with 10 bases between the two germline ends. CDR3 in amino acids: CSVGAGTAFF. Here the CDR3 DNA reads TGCAGCGTTGGGGCGGGGACAGCTTTCTTT.

This rearrangement joins TRBV28 to TRBJ2-7; the match to TRBD1 covers 10 bases. The germline V gene has CDR1 MDHEN and CDR2 SYDVKM. This CDR3 is built from 19 residues. V shed 4 bases and J 5 bases; nucleotides not matched to a gene: 20. This CDR3 is CASSYLTLIRDRGFDEQYF. CDR3 nucleotides: TGTGCCAGCAGTTACCTCACGCTAATCCGGGACAGGGGCTTCGACGAGCAGTACTTC.

The genes are TRBV7-8 and TRBJ2-2; D unresolved. The CDR3 extends over 14 amino acids. Germline lookup yields CDR1 SGHVS and CDR2 FQNEAQ. Trimming took 2 bases from V and 6 from J, leaving 10 bases between them. In nucleotides, the CDR3 is TGTGCCAGCAGCTTAATAAGGGTTGCCGGGGAGCTGTTTTTT. Translation: CASSLIRVAGELFF.

This clonotype was counted only a few times. The genes are TRBV20-1 and TRBJ1-5, with D uncertain. V was cut by 4 bases and J by 3 bases, with 10 bases left in between. Germline-derived CDR1 and CDR2 are DFQATT and SNEGSKA (reference sequence). This CDR3 is built from 13 residues. This chain's CDR3 is CSAIKTANQPQHF. For the CDR3, the DNA is TGCAGTGCTATAAAAACCGCCAATCAGCCCCAGCATTTT.

The chain joins TRBV7-9 to TRBJ2-7, with 11 bases that match TRBD2. V dropped 5 bases and J dropped 3; count of bases not matched to a gene: 3. Germline V gene sequence: CDR1 SEHNR, CDR2 FQNEAQ (reference sequence). The CDR3 spans 14 residues. CDR3 sequence: CASSAGLAGYEQYF. For the CDR3, the DNA is TGTGCCAGCAGCGCCGGACTAGCGGGCTACGAGCAGTACTTC.

The rearrangement links TRBV28 to TRBJ2-7, with unresolved D. The CDR3 loop spans 11 amino acids. Germline V CDR1 and CDR2: MDHEN, SYDVKM. The V and J ends lost 6 bases and 6 bases respectively, with 9 bases between them. As DNA, the CDR3 is TGTGCCAGCAGCTCCCCGCGCGAGCAGTACTTC. Its translation: CASSSPREQYF.

This clonotype was seen a few times. The chain is built from TRBV5-1 and TRBJ2-7, with D unresolved. The CDR3 has 14 amino acids. V was pared by 1 base and J by 6 bases, with 14 bases between. CDR1 and CDR2 (germline): SGHRS, YFSETQ. Here the CDR3 DNA reads TGCGCCAGCAGCTTGTTGAACAGAGAGAGCGAGCAGTACTTC. It codes for CASSLLNRESEQYF.

This clonotype has more than one count but fewer than ten. The genes are TRBV10-3 and TRBJ2-2, with a weak D call TRBD1 (5 bases). The germline CDR1 and CDR2 sequences are ENHRY and SYGVKD. The CDR3 sequence is 15 residues long. Between the trimmed V and J ends, which lost 3 bases and 0 bases, there was a span of 8 bases. The CDR3 region is CAISERGANTGELFF. DNA for the CDR3: TGTGCCATCAGTGAAAGGGGTGCGAACACCGGGGAGCTGTTTTTT.

This clonotype was seen a handful of times. This chain links TRBV7-3 with TRBJ2-7, with D uncertain. Germline CDR1 is SGHTA and CDR2 is FQGTGA. The CDR3 runs 14 residues. V lost 5 bases and J lost 6, with 17 bases in between. CDR3 protein: CASSISPLSGEQYF. DNA of the CDR3: TGTGCCAGCAGCATTTCCCCACTGTCTGGCGAGCAGTACTTC. Complete variable domain (other parts from reference TRBV7-3 and TRBJ2-7): GAGVSQTPSNKVTEKGKYVELRCDPISGHTALYWYRQSLGQGPEFLIYFQGTGAADDSGLPNDRFFAVRPEGSVSTLKIQRTERGDSAVYLCASSISPLSGEQYFGPGTRLTVT.

This clonotype was picked up many times. This chain uses TRBV28 with TRBJ2-1; D possibly matches TRBD1 or TRBD2 (5 bases each). Germline V gene sequence: CDR1 MDHEN, CDR2 SYDVKM. This CDR3 contains 13 residues. The V end lost 8 bases, the J end lost 4 bases, and 12 bases lay between the germline ends. The CDR3, as DNA: TGTGCCAGCGCTGGTGGGACGTACAATGAGCAGTTCTTC. It is translated as CASAGGTYNEQFF.

The rearrangement uses TRBV10-3 and TRBJ2-5; 11 nucleotides match TRBD2. The CDR3 has 13 amino acids. Losses at the gene ends were 8 bases for V and 5 bases for J; bases not matched to a gene: 4. CDR1 ENHRY and CDR2 SYGVKD come from the germline V gene. CDR3 sequence reads: CAIRPSGRETQYF. As DNA, the CDR3 is TGTGCCATCCGGCCTAGCGGGAGGGAGACCCAGTACTTC.

This clonotype appeared a few times. The rearrangement uses TRBV29-1 and TRBJ2-7, with D possibly matching TRBD2 (6 bases). The V gene's germline CDR1 is SQVTM and CDR2 ANQGSEA. The CDR3 contains 14 residues. Trimming left V 5 bases short and J 1 base short, with 15 bases between. CDR3 sequence: CSVLGGTDSYEQYF. In nucleotides, the CDR3 is TGCAGCGTTTTAGGCGGGACGGATTCCTACGAGCAGTACTTC.

This clonotype was seen ten or more times. The chain joins TRBV10-3 to TRBJ2-7; D not resolved. Trimming stripped 0 bases from V and 2 bases from J, with 11 bases between. This CDR3 spans 15 amino acids. The germline gives CDR1 ENHRY, CDR2 SYGVKD. The DNA of the CDR3 is TGTGCCATCAGTGAGTCGGTGAGGATAACCTACGAGCAGTACTTC. This sequence encodes CAISESVRITYEQYF.

This clonotype was observed a few times. As DNA, the CDR3 is TGTGCCAGCAGTCCAACGGACTACTGGAAACTAGGCTACACCTTC. Translation gives CASSPTDYWKLGYTF. V gene TRBV12-3 or TRBV12-4 combines with J gene TRBJ1-2, with D hard to call. Trimming removed 5 bases at V and 8 bases at J, with 21 bases between. The CDR3 sequence is 15 residues long.

This clonotype was seen a handful of times. The rearrangement links TRBV10-2 to TRBJ1-3; D is undetermined. This CDR3 spans 15 amino acids. The V end lost 11 bases, the J end lost 0 bases, and 17 bases lay between the germline ends. From germline, CDR1 is WSHSY and CDR2 SAAADI. The CDR3 nucleotides read TGCGCCGCCCAACCGGACGCGAGCTCTGGAAACACCATATATTTT. It is translated as CAAQPDASSGNTIYF.

This clonotype was seen a handful of times. The chain links TRBV20-1 to TRBJ1-6, with D maybe TRBD1 (5 bases). V lost 3 bases and J 9 bases, leaving 12 bases between the germline ends. CDR1 and CDR2 (germline): DFQATT, SNEGSKA (reference sequence). This CDR3 is 13 amino acids long. The CDR3 loop is CSASGQGRSPLHF. The CDR3 DNA sequence: TGCAGTGCTAGTGGTCAGGGTCGTTCACCCCTCCACTTT.

This clonotype has only a few counts. The rearrangement joins TRBV2 to TRBJ2-2; 12 bases line up with TRBD2. Germline CDR1 SNHLY, CDR2 FYNNEI. The CDR3 covers 14 residues. V lost 7 bases, J lost 5 bases, and 2 bases stayed unmatched. CDR3 residues: CASKTSGGTGELFF. As DNA, the CDR3 is TGTGCCAGCAAGACTAGCGGGGGAACCGGGGAGCTGTTTTTT.

This clonotype has just a few counts. The junction differs from germline at one of its ends, possibly a read error. The rearrangement joins TRBV18 to TRBJ2-3, with a tentative D call TRBD2 (6 bases). Germline CDR1 reads KGHSH; CDR2 reads LQKENI. This CDR3 region has 12 residues. The CDR3 is CASSPPAGLVNF. CDR3 DNA sequence: TGTGCCAGCTCACCACCAGCGGGCCTTGTTAATTTT.

Here the CDR3 DNA reads TGCGCCAGCAGCCAAGGGGGCGAAAGCTCCTACAATGAGCAGTTCTTC. It yields the protein CASSQGGESSYNEQFF. V and J are TRBV5-1 and TRBJ2-1; TRBD1 agrees at 7 bases. The J segment lost 0 bases and the V segment lost 4 bases, leaving 7 bases of the junction unmatched. The length of the CDR3 is 16 residues. Looked up from germline, CDR1 is SGHRS and CDR2 is YFSETQ.

This clonotype was detected a few times. V gene TRBV20-1 combines with J gene TRBJ2-1; TRBD2 agrees at 9 bases. Germline-derived CDR1 and CDR2 are DFQATT and SNEGSKA (reference sequence). The CDR3 is 15 residues long. V was pared by 6 bases and J by 1 base, with 7 bases of the junction left unmatched. CDR3: CSANSGSLSYNEQFF. As DNA, the CDR3 is TGCAGTGCCAATAGCGGGAGCCTTTCCTACAATGAGCAGTTCTTC.

The chain recombines TRBV5-1 with TRBJ2-3; a possible D gene is TRBD2 (5 bases). The length of the CDR3 is 16 residues. Germline V CDR1 and CDR2: SGHRS, YFSETQ. Trimming took 2 bases from V and 2 from J, leaving 15 bases between them. Here the CDR3 DNA reads TGCGCCAGCAGCTTAGGTTCGGGAACCAACACAGATACGCAGTATTTT. Amino acid sequence: CASSLGSGTNTDTQYF. Combining the CDR3 with reference TRBV5-1 and TRBJ2-3 gives the whole variable domain KAGVTQTPRYLIKTRGQQVTLSCSPISGHRSVSWYQQTPGQGLQFLFEYFSETQRNKGNFPGRFSGRQFSNSRSEMNVSTLELGDSALYLCASSLGSGTNTDTQYFGPGTRLTVL.

This clonotype has at least ten counts. The junction and the germline gene differ at one end; a read error may be behind it. For the CDR3, the DNA is TGCGCCAGCAGCTTGGGGGGGGCCACTGAAGCTTTCTTT. This encodes CASSLGGATEAFF. V and J are TRBV7-9 and TRBJ1-1, with a tentative D call TRBD1 (6 bases). Germline CDR1 is SEHNR and CDR2 is FQNEAQ (reference sequence). The CDR3 sequence is 13 residues long.

This clonotype was seen many times. V gene TRBV7-9 combines with J gene TRBJ1-1; a weak D match, TRBD1 (5 bases). The CDR3 totals 11 residues. V gave up 3 bases and J gave up 7 bases, with 6 bases separating them. Germline V gene data show CDR1 as SEHNR and CDR2 as FQNEAQ (reference sequence). The CDR3 protein is CASSLGDEAFF. CDR3 coding DNA: TGTGCCAGCAGCTTGGGGGATGAAGCTTTCTTT.

This clonotype has more than one count but fewer than ten. The gene calls are TRBV7-2 and TRBJ2-5; D gene uncertain. CDR3 length: 15 amino acids. Germline lookup yields CDR1 SGHTA and CDR2 FQGNSA. Trimming pared 2 bases from V and 1 base from J, leaving 11 bases between. Written as DNA, the CDR3 is TGTGCCAGCAGCTTAAACTTACTATCCCAAGAGACCCAGTACTTC. Translating gives CASSLNLLSQETQYF. The full variable domain, completed using reference TRBV7-2 and TRBJ2-5, is GAGVSQSPSNKVTEKGKDVELRCDPISGHTALYWYRQSLGQGLEFLIYFQGNSAPDKSGLPSDRFSAERTGGSVSTLTIQRTQQEDSAVYLCASSLNLLSQETQYFGPGTRLLVL.

The chain is built from TRBV7-2 and TRBJ2-2; the D gene is possibly TRBD2 (6 bases). This CDR3 region has 13 residues. In germline, CDR1 is SGHTA, CDR2 FQGNSA. The V end was cut by 5 bases, the J end by 8 bases, with 12 bases between. The CDR3 region is CASSRDLLGELFF. CDR3 nucleotide sequence: TGTGCCAGCAGCAGGGACTTGCTGGGGGAGCTGTTTTTT.

This clonotype occurred many times. This chain joins TRBV6-2 or TRBV6-3 and TRBJ2-7, with D possibly being TRBD2 (5 bases). The CDR3 has 12 amino acids. Per the germline V gene, CDR1 is MNHEY and CDR2 is SVGEGT. V dropped 0 bases and J dropped 7 bases, with 7 bases sitting between them. The DNA for the CDR3 is TGTGCCAGCAGTTACTCCCGGGGTGAGCAGTACTTC. Amino acid sequence: CASSYSRGEQYF.

This clonotype came up many times. For the CDR3, the DNA is TGTGCCAGCAGCCAGAGACTCCTCACAGATACGCAGTATTTT. It codes for CASSQRLLTDTQYF. The genes are TRBV4-2 and TRBJ2-3; no clear D gene. Germline CDR1 LGHNA, CDR2 YNFKEQ. CDR3 length: 14 amino acids. The V gene lost 3 bases and the J gene lost 2 bases, with 9 bases spanning the gap.

This clonotype was seen a handful of times. The J gene is TRBJ1-1, the V gene TRBV5-1; possible D gene TRBD1, 6 bases. The CDR3 is made up of 15 amino acids. V was trimmed by 0 bases and J by 4 bases, leaving 13 bases between them. CDR1 and CDR2 from the germline V gene are SGHRS and YFSETQ. CDR3 DNA: TGCGCCAGCAGCTTGGATATCCCAGGGGCCACTGAAGCTTTCTTT. Its protein product is CASSLDIPGATEAFF.

This clonotype was counted a few times. The V call is TRBV7-2, the J call TRBJ2-1; D is ambiguous. Germline V lookup: CDR1 SGHTA, CDR2 FQGNSA. This CDR3 is built from 15 residues. Trimming removed 5 bases from V and 5 bases from J, with 16 bases in between. The CDR3 protein is CASSPQPMKNNEQFF. CDR3 sequence (DNA): TGTGCCAGCAGCCCCCAACCAATGAAGAACAATGAGCAGTTCTTC. The whole variable domain, filled in from reference TRBV7-2 and TRBJ2-1, reads GAGVSQSPSNKVTEKGKDVELRCDPISGHTALYWYRQSLGQGLEFLIYFQGNSAPDKSGLPSDRFSAERTGGSVSTLTIQRTQQEDSAVYLCASSPQPMKNNEQFFGPGTRLTVL.